This T cell receptor beta chain appears in the sequencing data of a study of T-cell memory formation after mild COVID-19. Study-wide background: Among the donors, TCR clusters were largely specific to each donor.

This clonotype has only a few counts. Antigen: not known. Study outcomes and limitations: Pre-infection memory carried some responding clones, suggesting that cross-reactive memory joined. While clones contracting from day 15 to 85 were balanced between CD4 and CD8, later expanders leaned CD4+.

TCRdb fed the 5' RACE reads into MiXCR, producing one record per CDR3 protein. The data hold roughly 170,000 distinct CDR3 sequences, with less than 20% observed a single time. The source material was PBMCs or a T cell subset sorted from them (not recorded which). The clonotype comes from a man younger than 35 who had mild COVID-19 (a few samples of this study predate the infection). Cell type and time point are not known.

The CDR3 nucleotides are TGTGCCAGCAAATCTTCAGCGGGGAACACTGAAGCTTTCTTT. Its protein is CASKSSAGNTEAFF. V gene TRBV7-9 combines with J gene TRBJ1-1; D ambiguous. In germline, CDR1 is SEHNR, CDR2 FQNEAQ (reference sequence). This CDR3 is built from 14 residues. The ends were cut back, 7 bases at V and 1 base at J, with 13 bases in the middle.